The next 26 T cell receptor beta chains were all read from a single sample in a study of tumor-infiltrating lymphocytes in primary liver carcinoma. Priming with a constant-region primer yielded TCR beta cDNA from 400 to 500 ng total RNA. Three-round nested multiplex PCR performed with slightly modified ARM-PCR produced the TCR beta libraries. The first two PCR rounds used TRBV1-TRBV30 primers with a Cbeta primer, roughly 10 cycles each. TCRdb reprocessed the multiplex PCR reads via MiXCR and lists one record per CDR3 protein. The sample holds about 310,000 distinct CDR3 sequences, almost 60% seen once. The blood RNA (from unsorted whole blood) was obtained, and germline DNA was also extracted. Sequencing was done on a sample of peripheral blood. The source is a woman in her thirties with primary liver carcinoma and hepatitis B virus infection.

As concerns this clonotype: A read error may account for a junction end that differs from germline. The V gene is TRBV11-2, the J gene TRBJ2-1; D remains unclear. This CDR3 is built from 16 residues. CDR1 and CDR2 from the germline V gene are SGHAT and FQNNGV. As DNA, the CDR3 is TGTGTCAGCAGAGCTACCGCCGACCCAAACTACAATGAGCAGTCCTTC. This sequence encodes CVSRATADPNYNEQSF.

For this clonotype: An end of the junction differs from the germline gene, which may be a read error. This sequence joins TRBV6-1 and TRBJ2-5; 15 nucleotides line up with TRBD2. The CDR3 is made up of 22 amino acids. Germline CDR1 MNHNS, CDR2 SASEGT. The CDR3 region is CASSDLWEGRTSGRVWIEIQYF. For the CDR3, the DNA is TGTGCCAGCAGTGATTTGTGGGAGGGGAGGACTAGCGGGAGGGTATGGATCGAGATCCAGTACTTC.

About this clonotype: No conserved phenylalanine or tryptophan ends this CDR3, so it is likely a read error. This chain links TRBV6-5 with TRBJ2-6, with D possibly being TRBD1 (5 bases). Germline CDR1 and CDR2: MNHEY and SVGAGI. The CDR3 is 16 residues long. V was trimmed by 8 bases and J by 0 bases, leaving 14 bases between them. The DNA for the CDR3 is TGTGCCAGCTCAGGGCCCCTGCACTCTGGGGCCAACGTCCTGACTTTA. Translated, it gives CASSGPLHSGANVLTL.

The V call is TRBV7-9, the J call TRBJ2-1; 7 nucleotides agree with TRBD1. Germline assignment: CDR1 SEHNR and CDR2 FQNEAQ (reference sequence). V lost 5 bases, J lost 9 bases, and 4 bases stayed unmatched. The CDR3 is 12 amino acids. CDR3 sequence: CASSPGTVEQFF. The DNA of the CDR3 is TGTGCCAGCAGCCCAGGGACAGTTGAGCAGTTCTTC. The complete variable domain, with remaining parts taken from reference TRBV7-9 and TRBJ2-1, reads DTGVSQNPRHKITKRGQNVTFRCDPISEHNRLYWYRQTLGQGPEFLTYFQNEAQLEKSRLLSDRFSAERPKGSFSTLEIQRTEQGDSAMYLCASSPGTVEQFFGPGTRLTVL.

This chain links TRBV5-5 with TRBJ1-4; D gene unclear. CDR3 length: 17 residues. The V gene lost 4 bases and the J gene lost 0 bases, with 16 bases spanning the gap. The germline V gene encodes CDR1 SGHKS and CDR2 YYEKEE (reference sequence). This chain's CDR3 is CASSPVTTSATNEKLFF. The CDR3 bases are TGTGCCAGCAGCCCGGTGACTACTTCTGCAACTAATGAAAAACTGTTTTTT.

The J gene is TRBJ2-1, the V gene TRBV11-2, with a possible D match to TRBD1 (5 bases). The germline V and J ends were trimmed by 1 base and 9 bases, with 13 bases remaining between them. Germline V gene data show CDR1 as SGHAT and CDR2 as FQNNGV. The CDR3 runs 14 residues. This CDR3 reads CASSLVTEDSEQFF. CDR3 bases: TGTGCCAGCAGCTTAGTTACGGAAGACAGTGAGCAGTTCTTC.

This CDR3 is CASSGLGWGGEQFF. DNA for the CDR3: TGTGCCAGCAGCGGACTAGGTTGGGGCGGTGAACAGTTCTTC. V usage is TRBV4-2 and J usage is TRBJ2-1, with TRBD2 identical over 7 bases. The CDR3 runs to 14 residues. The V gene's germline CDR1 is LGHNA and CDR2 YNFKEQ. V lost 5 bases to trimming and J lost 13 bases; unmatched junction nucleotides: 14.

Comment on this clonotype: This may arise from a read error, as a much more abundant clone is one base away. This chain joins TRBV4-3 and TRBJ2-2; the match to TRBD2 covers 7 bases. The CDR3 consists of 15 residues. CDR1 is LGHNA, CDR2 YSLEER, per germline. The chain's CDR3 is CASSHSSGNTGEQFF. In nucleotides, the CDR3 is TGCGCCAGCAGCCACTCCAGCGGGAACACCGGGGAGCAGTTTTTT.

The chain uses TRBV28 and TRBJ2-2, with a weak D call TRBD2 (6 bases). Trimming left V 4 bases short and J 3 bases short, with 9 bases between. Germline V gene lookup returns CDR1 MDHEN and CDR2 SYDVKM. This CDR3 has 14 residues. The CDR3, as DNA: TGTGCCAGCAGTTGGGACTTTTACACCGGGGAGCTGTTTTTT. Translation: CASSWDFYTGELFF.

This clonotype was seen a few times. The CDR3 DNA is TGCGCCAGCAGCCACGATCAGGGAGACTACGAGCAGTACTTC. It yields the protein CASSHDQGDYEQYF. The V gene is TRBV4-1, the J gene TRBJ2-7; either TRBD1 or TRBD2 may supply D (5 bases each). CDR3 length: 14 amino acids. V gave up 3 bases and J gave up 3 bases, with 12 bases separating them. Germline loops: CDR1 MGHRA, CDR2 YSYEKL.

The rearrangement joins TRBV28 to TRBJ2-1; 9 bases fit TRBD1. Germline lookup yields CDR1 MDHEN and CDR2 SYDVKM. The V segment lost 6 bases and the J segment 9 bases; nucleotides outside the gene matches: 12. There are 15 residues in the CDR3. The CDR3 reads CASSPLAGQGIEQFF. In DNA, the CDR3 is TGTGCCAGCAGCCCACTTGCGGGACAGGGCATTGAGCAGTTCTTC.

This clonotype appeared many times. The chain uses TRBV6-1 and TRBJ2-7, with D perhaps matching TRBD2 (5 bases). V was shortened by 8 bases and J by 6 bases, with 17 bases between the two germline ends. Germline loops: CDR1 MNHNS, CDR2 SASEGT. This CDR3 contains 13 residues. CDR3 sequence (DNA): TGTGCCAGCCCGGACGGGAATAACGGCGAGCAGTACTTC. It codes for CASPDGNNGEQYF.

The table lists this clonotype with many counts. The CDR3 is CASTRHRSGDQETQYF. For the CDR3, the DNA is TGTGCCAGCACCCGGCACCGGTCAGGGGACCAAGAGACCCAGTACTTC. This chain connects TRBV11-2 to TRBJ2-5; D is perhaps TRBD1 (6 bases). V was clipped by 7 bases and J by 0 bases, with 18 bases between them. CDR1 SGHAT and CDR2 FQNNGV come from the germline V gene. The CDR3 spans 16 residues.

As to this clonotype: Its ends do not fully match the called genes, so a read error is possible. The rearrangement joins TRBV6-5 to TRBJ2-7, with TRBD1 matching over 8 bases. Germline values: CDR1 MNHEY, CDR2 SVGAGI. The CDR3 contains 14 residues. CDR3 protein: CAGRKTGGRLEQYF. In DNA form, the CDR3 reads TGTGCCGGCAGAAAAACAGGGGGGAGACTCGAGCAGTACTTC.

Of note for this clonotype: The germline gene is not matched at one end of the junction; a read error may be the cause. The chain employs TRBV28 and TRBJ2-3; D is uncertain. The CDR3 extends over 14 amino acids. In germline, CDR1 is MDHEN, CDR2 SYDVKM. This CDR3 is CASSFSGSTDTRYF. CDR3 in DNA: TGTGCCAGCAGTTTCTCGGGTAGCACAGATACGCGGTATTTT. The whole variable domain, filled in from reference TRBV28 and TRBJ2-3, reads DVKVTQSSRYLVKRTGEKVFLECVQDMDHENMFWYRQDPGLGLRLIYFSYDVKMKEKGDIPEGYSVSREKKERFSLILESASTNQTSMYLCASSFSGSTDTRYFGPGTRLTVL.

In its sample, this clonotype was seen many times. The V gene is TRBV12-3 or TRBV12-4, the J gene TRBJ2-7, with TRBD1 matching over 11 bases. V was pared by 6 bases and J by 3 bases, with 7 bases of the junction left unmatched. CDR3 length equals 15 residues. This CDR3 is CASRSSGTGGYEQYF. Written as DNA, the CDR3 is TGTGCCAGCAGATCATCCGGGACAGGGGGCTACGAGCAGTACTTC.

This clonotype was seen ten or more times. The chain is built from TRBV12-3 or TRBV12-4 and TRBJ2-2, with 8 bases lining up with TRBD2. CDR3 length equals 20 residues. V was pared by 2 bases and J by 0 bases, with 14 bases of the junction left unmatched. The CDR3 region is CASSLPFSLLSGANTGELFF. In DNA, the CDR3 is TGTGCCAGCAGTTTACCCTTCTCTTTACTTAGCGGGGCGAACACCGGGGAGCTGTTTTTT.

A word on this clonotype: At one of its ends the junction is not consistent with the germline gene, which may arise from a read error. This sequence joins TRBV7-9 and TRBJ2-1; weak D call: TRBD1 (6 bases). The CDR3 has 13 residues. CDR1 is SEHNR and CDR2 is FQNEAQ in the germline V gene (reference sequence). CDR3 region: CTSRWGPYNEQFF. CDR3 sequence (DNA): TGTACCAGCAGATGGGGGCCCTACAATGAGCAGTTCTTC.

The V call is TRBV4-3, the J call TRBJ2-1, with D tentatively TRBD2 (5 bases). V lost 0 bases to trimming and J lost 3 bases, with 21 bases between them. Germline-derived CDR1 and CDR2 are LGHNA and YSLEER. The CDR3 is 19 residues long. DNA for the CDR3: TGCGCCAGCAGCCAAGAAGCCACCCATAGCGTGAGTTTCTACAATGAGCAGTTCTTC. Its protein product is CASSQEATHSVSFYNEQFF.

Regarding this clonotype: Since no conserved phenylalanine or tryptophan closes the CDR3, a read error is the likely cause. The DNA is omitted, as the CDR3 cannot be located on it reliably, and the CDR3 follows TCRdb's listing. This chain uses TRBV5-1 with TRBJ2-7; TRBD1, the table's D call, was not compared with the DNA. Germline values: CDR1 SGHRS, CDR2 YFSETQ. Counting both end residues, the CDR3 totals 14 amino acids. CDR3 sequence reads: CASSAPGGSYEQCL.

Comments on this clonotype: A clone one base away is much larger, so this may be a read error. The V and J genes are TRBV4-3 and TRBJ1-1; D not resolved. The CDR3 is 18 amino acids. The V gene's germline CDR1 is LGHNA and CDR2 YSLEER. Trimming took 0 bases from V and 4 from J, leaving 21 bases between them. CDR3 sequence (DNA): TGCGCCAGCAGCCAAGATATGGGTCCCGGCGTTTCCCCCACTGAAGCTTTCTTT. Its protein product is CASSQDMGPGVSPTEAFF.

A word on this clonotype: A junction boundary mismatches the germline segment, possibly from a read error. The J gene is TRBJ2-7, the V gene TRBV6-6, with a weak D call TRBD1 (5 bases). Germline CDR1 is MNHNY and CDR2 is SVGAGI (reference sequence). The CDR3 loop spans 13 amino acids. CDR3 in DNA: TGTGCCAGCAGCCTACAGGCGACCTACGTGCAGTACTTC. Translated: CASSLQATYVQYF.

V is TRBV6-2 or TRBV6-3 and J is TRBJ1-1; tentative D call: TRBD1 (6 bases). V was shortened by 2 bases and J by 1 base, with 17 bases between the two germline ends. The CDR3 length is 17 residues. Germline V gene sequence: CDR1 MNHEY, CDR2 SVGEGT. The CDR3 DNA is TGTGCCAGCAGTTACGGAGGGACTGGGGGCCCGAACACTGAAGCTTTCTTT. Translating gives CASSYGGTGGPNTEAFF.

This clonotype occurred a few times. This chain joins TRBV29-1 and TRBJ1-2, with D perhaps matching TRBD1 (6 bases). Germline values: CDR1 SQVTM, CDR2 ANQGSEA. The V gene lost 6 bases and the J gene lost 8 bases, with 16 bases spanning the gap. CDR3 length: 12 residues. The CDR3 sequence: CSVTTGMGGYTF. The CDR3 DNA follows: TGCAGCGTCACTACAGGGATGGGCGGCTACACCTTC.

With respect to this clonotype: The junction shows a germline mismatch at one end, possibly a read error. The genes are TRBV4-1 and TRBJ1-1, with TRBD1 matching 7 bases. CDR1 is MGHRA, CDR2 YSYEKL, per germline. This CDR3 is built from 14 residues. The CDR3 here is CASNLPQGNTEASF. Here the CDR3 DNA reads TGCGCCAGCAATTTACCACAGGGGAACACTGAAGCTTCCTTT.

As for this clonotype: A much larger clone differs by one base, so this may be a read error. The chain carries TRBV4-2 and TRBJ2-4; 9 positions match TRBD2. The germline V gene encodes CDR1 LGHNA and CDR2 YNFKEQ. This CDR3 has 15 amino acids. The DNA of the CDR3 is TGTGCCAGCAGCCTTAGCGGGAGCGACAAAAACATTCGGTACTTC. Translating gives CASSLSGSDKNIRYF.